This T cell receptor (beta chain) comes out of a study of human T cells and chemical hapten exposure. Study overall: Slight differences in pooled library volume were the main source of varying TCR yields across samples.

The study's library attached unique molecular identifiers to single cDNA molecules. TCRdb recomputed calls from the RACE reads with MiXCR, one row per CDR3 protein. The repertoire holds around 360,000 distinct CDR3 sequences, with about 6.3% as singletons. Whole-study results and caveats: A positive correlation with patch test score was shown by PT1 expanded TCR counts.

The germline CDR1 and CDR2 sequences are SQVTM and ANQGSEA. There are 13 residues in the CDR3. V shed 7 bases and J shed 1 base, with 10 bases lying between them. The time point is: patch test 2, 6 weeks after DPC sensitization. Treatment: therapeutic diphenylcyclopropenone sensitization with weekly scalp DPC. In its sample, this clonotype was seen many times. As yet, its antigen is unknown. Sequencing used whole blood, obtained in connection with sensitization to the hapten diphenylcyclopropenone (DPC). The TCR sequence derives from a woman between 18 and 29 years old with alopecia areata. Some clones in this sample may be carry-over from other donors' samples. The rearrangement links TRBV29-1 to TRBJ1-4, with unresolved D. The CDR3 nucleotides read TGCAGCGCCAAAGGGATAACTAATGAAAAACTGTTTTTT. Encoded protein: CSAKGITNEKLFF.